The text below deals with one T cell receptor beta chain. The target antigen is unknown. The data belong to a study of graft-versus-host responses after intestinal transplantation. As for the study in general: For about three years after anti-thymocyte globulin induction, all recipients took tacrolimus and steroids.

Study-level points and caveats: Maximum circulating GvH clone levels tracked with early post-transplant HvG decreases. Ileal or blood samples showed some GvH clones first, and such clones were also found in recipient marrow.

Generated by immunoSEQ multiplex PCR, the TCRdb table keeps only in-frame clones and is missing some. Of tens of thousands of clones detected, approximately 94% appear once; the ten largest clones hold 1.5% to 2.5%. The TCR comes from a human donor who received an intestinal transplant. Sequenced here: unstimulated CD8+ T cells sorted from spleen or lymph node cells, sampled before intestinal transplant.

The CDR3 loop reads CASSGTGALYEQYF. Written as DNA, the CDR3 is TGTGCCAGCAGCGGGACAGGGGCCCTCTACGAGCAGTACTTC. J is TRBJ2-7 and V is TRBV27, with 10 bases aligning to TRBD1. Germline CDR1 MNHEY, CDR2 SMNVEV (reference sequence). V shed 6 bases and J 3 bases; nucleotides not matched to a gene: 5. This CDR3 region has 14 residues.